This is a list of T cell receptor beta chains from one sample in a study of OX40 agonist ivuxolimab in advanced cancers. Only in-frame clones appear in the TCRdb table, and some are missing; sequencing was by immunoSEQ multiplex PCR. The repertoire holds roughly 51,000 clones, with about 88% as singletons. The sample consisted of CD4+ or CD8+ T cells sorted from blood, taken in a trial of the OX40 agonist ivuxolimab. The source of these receptors is an adult with an advanced solid tumor such as melanoma, head and neck, liver or kidney cancer. The CDR3 runs from the conserved cysteine through the conserved F or W.

j_gene	v_gene	CDR3aa
TRBJ1-2	TRBV29-1	CSVVHGTFYGYTF
TRBJ2-7	TRBV16	CASSQPDRGWQYF
TRBJ2-1	TRBV11-3	CASSLEGGPNNEQFF
TRBJ2-7	TRBV5-6	CASSFGQGSSYEQYF
TRBJ1-5	TRBV10-3	CAISERQGSNQPQHF
TRBJ1-6	TRBV5-1	CASSPGRTNSPLHF
TRBJ1-5	TRBV6-4	CASSDGGFRQPQHF
TRBJ2-3	TRBV30	CAWSPRGDTQYF
TRBJ2-1	TRBV13	CASSLDRGGEQFF
TRBJ2-5	TRBV5-1	CASSFTPGRGETQYF
TRBJ1-2	TRBV5-1	CASSFDRGGYTF
TRBJ1-4	TRBV28	CASSIPQGASYNEKLFF
TRBJ2-1	TRBV19	CASSEGALIVGQFF
TRBJ1-6	TRBV5-1	CASSLHGQGSNSPLHF
TRBJ2-7	TRBV29-1	CSVGRGQAGVPYEQYF
TRBJ2-1	TRBV9	CASSATGLASNEQFF
TRBJ1-3	TRBV15	CATGAEGSSGNTIYF
TRBJ1-5	TRBV6-6	CASSLIGGNQPQHF
TRBJ1-1	TRBV6-1	CASSERGVPEAFF
TRBJ1-3	TRBV7-9	CASTLTGGFSGNTIYF
TRBJ2-5	TRBV5-1	CASREGPLRGETQYF
TRBJ2-1	TRBV10-3	CAISEPGQGLGEQFF
TRBJ2-1	TRBV18	CASSPRRGTDNDEQFF
TRBJ2-1	TRBV5-1	CASSLDTSNEQFF
TRBJ2-3	TRBV6-1	CASSISGSISDTQYF
TRBJ1-3	TRBV28	CASRPDRGNTIYF
TRBJ2-1	TRBV11-3	CASSLDGYAVRNEQFF
TRBJ2-2	TRBV5-8	CASRRGLGVNTGELFF
TRBJ1-1	TRBV19	CASSRQGDGNTEAFF
TRBJ2-7	TRBV5-4	CASSPDRSYEQYF
TRBJ2-7	TRBV11-3	CASSLVGGSEQYF
TRBJ1-4	TRBV7-3	CASSSPPGRTNEKLFF
TRBJ2-2	TRBV27	CASSLSDRGMNTGELFF
TRBJ2-7	TRBV6-5	CATLAGTPYEQYF
TRBJ2-2	TRBV7-9	CASSSRGSPARELFF
TRBJ2-3	TRBV7-3	CASSLRDLTDTQYF
TRBJ1-3	TRBV6-4	CARRYAVRGRNTIYF
.	TRBV28	CASSPSGGRFYEQYF
TRBJ2-7	TRBV5-1	CASSGPPPYEQYF
TRBJ1-1	TRBV30	CAWSAGPITEAFF
TRBJ2-3	TRBV11-3	CASSTVVPAQYF
TRBJ2-3	TRBV5-4	CASREGLAASTDTQYF
TRBJ2-2	TRBV7-3	CASSLSPNTGELFF
TRBJ2-2	TRBV11-3	CASSLTGELFF
TRBJ2-2	TRBV19	CASSISNGAAGELFF
TRBJ1-1	TRBV29-1	CSVLGITEAFF
TRBJ2-3	TRBV10-2	CASSDRLTDTQYF
TRBJ1-4	TRBV27	CASSLLTQGEKLFF
TRBJ1-2	TRBV5-6	CASSPTGNYGYTF
TRBJ2-2	TRBV28	CASSPTGTLNTGELFF
TRBJ2-7	TRBV4-1	CASSQPGTSGRALYEQYF
TRBJ2-1	TRBV6-5	CASSPLPRSYEQFF
TRBJ2-1	TRBV9	CASSVGATQFF